The entry below describes one T cell receptor beta chain. Its antigen is unknown. The sample belongs to a study of OX40 agonist ivuxolimab in advanced cancers. Study results and limitations: No antigen was identified for the clonally expanded peripheral T cells.

Per the germline V gene, CDR1 is MGHDK and CDR2 is SYGVNS. The V and J ends lost 7 bases and 0 bases, in that order; junction bases with no gene match: 3. The CDR3 consists of 15 residues. Clones were sequenced by immunoSEQ multiplex PCR, and TCRdb holds only the in-frame ones, with some missing. The sample includes just over 35,000 clones, about 80% seen only once; the top ten take less than 20%. The chain recombines TRBV25-1 with TRBJ2-6, with 7 bases fitting TRBD1. The TCR originated in an adult with an advanced solid tumor such as melanoma, head and neck, liver or kidney cancer. The sample was CD4+ or CD8+ T cells sorted from blood, taken in a trial of the OX40 agonist ivuxolimab. The CDR3, as DNA: TGTGCCAGCAATCCAGGGGGCTCTGGGGCCAACGTCCTGACTTTC. It is translated as CASNPGGSGANVLTF.